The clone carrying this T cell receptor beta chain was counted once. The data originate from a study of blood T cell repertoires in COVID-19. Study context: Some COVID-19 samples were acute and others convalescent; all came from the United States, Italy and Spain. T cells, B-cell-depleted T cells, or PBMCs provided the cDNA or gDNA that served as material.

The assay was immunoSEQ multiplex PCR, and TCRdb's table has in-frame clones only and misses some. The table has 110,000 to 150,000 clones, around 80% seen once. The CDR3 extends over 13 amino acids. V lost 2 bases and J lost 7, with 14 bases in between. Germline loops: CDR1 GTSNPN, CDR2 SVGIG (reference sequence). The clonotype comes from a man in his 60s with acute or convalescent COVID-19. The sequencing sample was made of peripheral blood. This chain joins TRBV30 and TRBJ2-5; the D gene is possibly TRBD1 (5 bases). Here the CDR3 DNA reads TGTGCCTGGAGTATCGACAGTGTTGGGACCCAGTACTTC. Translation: CAWSIDSVGTQYF.